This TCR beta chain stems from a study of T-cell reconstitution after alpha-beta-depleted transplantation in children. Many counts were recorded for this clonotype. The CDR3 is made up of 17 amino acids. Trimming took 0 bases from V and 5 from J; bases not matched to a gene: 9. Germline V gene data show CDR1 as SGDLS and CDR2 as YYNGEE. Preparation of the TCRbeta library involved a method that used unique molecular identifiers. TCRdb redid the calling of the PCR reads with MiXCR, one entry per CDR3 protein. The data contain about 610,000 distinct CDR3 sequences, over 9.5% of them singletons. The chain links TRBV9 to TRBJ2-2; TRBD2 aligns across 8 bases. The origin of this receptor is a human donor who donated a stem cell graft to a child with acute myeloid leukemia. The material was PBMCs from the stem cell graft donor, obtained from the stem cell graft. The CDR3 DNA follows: TGTGCCAGCAGCGTAGAAGCGGGAGTGCGAAGGACCGGGGAGCTGTTTTTT. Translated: CASSVEAGVRRTGELFF.